These 22 T cell receptor beta chains originate from one sample sequenced in a study of identical twins (dated by TCRdb to about 2016). Library preparation used 5' RACE. The listed sequencing device is Illumina HiSeq 2000. TCRdb's own reprocessing of the public reads used fastp at Q25 and MiXCR and kept productive beta chains. CDR3 protein sequences are deduplicated, and each keeps its most common genes and DNA. Across this sample there are roughly 570,000 distinct CDR3 sequences, with around a tenth seen only once. Roughly 3.2% of the sample is taken by the ten largest. The sample was also reused in another study, on yellow fever vaccine responses in identical twins.

The sample taken for sequencing was PBMCs. Every receptor here comes from a woman between 18 and 30 years old in good health.

J is TRBJ2-1 and V is TRBV7-2; 8 nucleotides agree with TRBD2. Looked up from germline, CDR1 is SGHTA and CDR2 is FQGNSA. The CDR3 is made up of 14 amino acids. Unmatched junction bases numbered 6, after V lost 3 bases and J lost 8 bases. The CDR3 here is CASSFGGGRDEQFF. The CDR3 bases are TGTGCCAGCAGCTTCGGGGGGGGCCGGGATGAGCAGTTCTTC.

The sample holds a few counts of this clonotype. The chain has TRBV3-1 and TRBJ2-4, with TRBD2 matching 12 bases. The CDR3 spans 16 residues. Germline-derived CDR1 and CDR2 are LGHDT and YNNKEL (reference sequence). V trimming: 3 bases; J trimming: 6 bases; junction bases outside the gene matches: 6. CDR3 bases: TGTGCCAGCAGCCAGAGGACTAGCGGGGTGGTAAACATTCAGTACTTC. Encoded protein: CASSQRTSGVVNIQYF.

In this sample, this clonotype turned up a few times. The chain joins TRBV7-9 to TRBJ1-1, with D possibly being TRBD1 (6 bases). Germline CDR1 reads SEHNR; CDR2 reads FQNEAQ (reference sequence). CDR3 length: 16 amino acids. V lost 7 bases and J lost 3, with 21 bases in between. The CDR3 loop reads CASTLDLTGVDTEAFF. The CDR3 nucleotides are TGTGCCAGCACGCTCGACTTGACAGGAGTGGACACTGAAGCTTTCTTT.

The sample holds a few counts of this clonotype. This chain connects TRBV4-2 to TRBJ2-1, with D possibly being TRBD1 or TRBD2 (7 bases each). The ends were cut back, 4 bases at V and 2 bases at J, with 30 bases in the middle. The CDR3 sequence is 21 residues long. CDR1 and CDR2 (germline): LGHNA, YNFKEQ. The CDR3 loop is CASSLRTEVGGGQRTYNEQFF. DNA of the CDR3: TGTGCCAGCAGCCTAAGGACAGAAGTGGGGGGGGGACAGCGAACCTACAATGAGCAGTTCTTC.

The table lists this clonotype with a few counts. This CDR3 is CASSQDPAGSGRADTQYF. CDR3 in DNA: TGCGCCAGCAGCCAAGATCCGGCGGGTAGCGGGAGAGCAGATACGCAGTATTTT. The chain combines TRBV4-3 with TRBJ2-3, with TRBD2 identical over 9 bases. This CDR3 has 18 residues. CDR1 is LGHNA and CDR2 is YSLEER in the germline V gene. V gave up 0 bases and J gave up 4 bases; unmatched junction bases: 11.

The chain has TRBV6-2 or TRBV6-3 and TRBJ2-3, with 7 nucleotides matching TRBD2. The germline V gene has CDR1 MNHEY and CDR2 SVGEGT. V trimming: 5 bases; J trimming: 5 bases; junction bases outside the gene matches: 10. CDR3 length: 15 residues. CDR3: CASSPPTSLRDTQYF. CDR3 DNA: TGTGCCAGCAGTCCCCCGACTAGCCTGAGAGATACGCAGTATTTT.

This clonotype has at least ten counts. The V call is TRBV6-5, the J call TRBJ2-1; D unresolved. Deletions cut 3 bases from V and 6 bases from J, with 3 bases between. In germline, CDR1 is MNHEY, CDR2 SVGAGI. This CDR3 spans 11 amino acids. DNA of the CDR3: TGTGCCAGCAGTTATTTCAATGAGCAGTTCTTC. It translates to CASSYFNEQFF.

This clonotype came up a few times. This chain joins TRBV5-1 and TRBJ2-1; 9 bases match TRBD2. The V and J ends lost 4 bases and 5 bases, in that order; junction bases with no gene match: 10. The CDR3 is 16 amino acids. CDR1 and CDR2 (germline): SGHRS, YFSETQ. The CDR3: CASSQTGTSINNEQFF. The DNA for the CDR3 is TGCGCCAGCAGCCAAACAGGGACTAGCATCAACAATGAGCAGTTCTTC.

There are many counts of this clonotype. This sequence joins TRBV5-1 and TRBJ2-5, with D possibly TRBD1 on 5 matching bases. The germline CDR1 and CDR2 sequences are SGHRS and YFSETQ. This CDR3 has 15 amino acids. Deletions cut 2 bases from V and 1 base from J, with 12 bases between. The CDR3 nucleotides read TGCGCCAGCAGCTTAACCAGGGCCCCCCAAGAGACCCAGTACTTC. Its protein is CASSLTRAPQETQYF.

The J gene is TRBJ2-7, the V gene TRBV5-1; 13 bases are a match to TRBD2. CDR1 SGHRS and CDR2 YFSETQ come from the germline V gene. Trimming removed 4 bases from V and 3 bases from J; junction bases left unmatched: 13. The CDR3 is made up of 18 amino acids. The CDR3 coding sequence is TGCGCCAGCAGCCCACGGACTAGCGGGAGATCCTCCTACTACGAGCAGTACTTC. It codes for CASSPRTSGRSSYYEQYF.

This clonotype was seen repeatedly, ten times or more. V is TRBV18 and J is TRBJ2-3; D gene uncertain. The CDR3 is 15 residues long. V was cut by 2 bases and J by 3 bases, with 12 bases left in between. Germline V gene sequence: CDR1 KGHSH, CDR2 LQKENI. CDR3 bases: TGTGCCAGCTCACCAAGGATGGGCGGAACAGATACGCAGTATTTT. Its protein product is CASSPRMGGTDTQYF.

As regards this clonotype: Given a much more abundant clone one base away, this may be a read error. The chain employs TRBV29-1 and TRBJ1-2; TRBD1 might be the D (5 bases). The CDR3 spans 10 residues. CDR1 is SQVTM, CDR2 ANQGSEA, per germline. This chain's CDR3 is CSVEYRHLHF. DNA of the CDR3: TGCAGCGTTGAATACAGGCACCTTCACTTC.

The genes are TRBV28 and TRBJ2-1, with TRBD2 matching 10 bases. This CDR3 has 17 residues. Trimming cost V 0 bases and J 8 bases; bases outside gene matches: 10. Germline-derived CDR1 and CDR2 are MDHEN and SYDVKM. The CDR3 reads CASSLWGAAGGPDEQFF. The CDR3 coding sequence is TGTGCCAGCAGTTTATGGGGCGCAGCGGGAGGGCCCGATGAGCAGTTCTTC.

The chain joins TRBV29-1 to TRBJ2-5, with 9 bases that match TRBD2. Germline CDR1 is SQVTM and CDR2 is ANQGSEA. V lost 5 bases, J lost 0 bases, and 10 bases stayed unmatched. This CDR3 spans 16 amino acids. CDR3 sequence reads: CSVQGAGGPYQETQYF. The CDR3 DNA is TGCAGCGTTCAGGGCGCGGGAGGGCCGTACCAAGAGACCCAGTACTTC.

This clonotype showed up just a few times. The genes are TRBV30 and TRBJ2-1, with a tentative D call TRBD2 (6 bases). CDR1 GTSNPN and CDR2 SVGIG come from the germline V gene (reference sequence). V was clipped by 0 bases and J by 12 bases, with 15 bases between them. The CDR3 totals 13 residues. CDR3 DNA: TGTGCCTGGAGTGTACTAAAGCCGGGACTGCAGTTCTTC. Translated: CAWSVLKPGLQFF.

The chain is built from TRBV15 and TRBJ2-5, with D possibly matching TRBD1 (6 bases). The germline V and J ends were trimmed by 1 base and 2 bases, with 14 bases remaining between them. Germline V CDR1 and CDR2: LNHNV, YYDKDF (reference sequence). The CDR3 extends over 16 amino acids. CDR3 in amino acids: CATSRGPMTGQETQYF. DNA for the CDR3: TGTGCCACCAGCAGAGGCCCGATGACAGGTCAAGAGACCCAGTACTTC.

This clonotype was observed at least ten times. This rearrangement joins TRBV15 to TRBJ2-2; TRBD1 aligns across 9 bases. In germline, CDR1 is LNHNV, CDR2 YYDKDF (reference sequence). V shed 0 bases and J 12 bases; nucleotides not matched to a gene: 8. This CDR3 is built from 15 residues. The CDR3 region has the DNA TGTGCCACCAGCAGAGATCGGGGACAGGGCGTGAAGCTGTTTTTT. Translating it yields CATSRDRGQGVKLFF.

This clonotype was detected only a few times. This chain joins TRBV5-4 and TRBJ2-2; 11 bases agree with TRBD2. The CDR3 consists of 15 residues. Germline CDR1 SGHNT, CDR2 YYREEE (reference sequence). V trimming: 4 bases; J trimming: 6 bases; junction bases outside the gene matches: 5. The CDR3 DNA follows: TGTGCCAGCAGCCATACTAGCGGGAGTGCCGGGGAGCTGTTTTTT. Residues: CASSHTSGSAGELFF.

This clonotype was seen only a few times. The J gene is TRBJ2-1, the V gene TRBV2, with D possibly TRBD1 on 5 matching bases. V was shortened by 8 bases and J by 7 bases, with 15 bases between the two germline ends. Germline-derived CDR1 and CDR2 are SNHLY and FYNNEI. This CDR3 is 13 amino acids long. The CDR3 is CASSYTRVNEQFF. The CDR3, as DNA: TGTGCCAGCTCCTATACCAGGGTTAATGAGCAGTTCTTC.

This clonotype was recorded at least ten times. The gene calls are TRBV9 and TRBJ2-7; the D is unclear. V gave up 0 bases and J gave up 0 bases, with 7 bases separating them. Germline V gives CDR1 SGDLS, CDR2 YYNGEE. There are 14 residues in the CDR3. CDR3 nucleotide sequence: TGTGCCAGCAGCGTAGTTCCAAGCTCCTACGAGCAGTACTTC. This gives the protein CASSVVPSSYEQYF.

The genes are TRBV14 and TRBJ2-3; TRBD2 matches 11 bases. The CDR3 sequence is 20 residues long. The germline V gene encodes CDR1 SGHDN and CDR2 FVKESK. V dropped 1 base and J dropped 6; count of bases not matched to a gene: 18. In nucleotides, the CDR3 is TGTGCCAGCAGCCAAGGTAGACTCGGACTAGCGGGCTCGGTTGGGGATACGCAGTATTTT. This encodes CASSQGRLGLAGSVGDTQYF.

In its sample, this clonotype was seen a few times. The V call is TRBV20-1, the J call TRBJ1-5, with D possibly matching TRBD1 (5 bases). Germline-derived CDR1 and CDR2 are DFQATT and SNEGSKA (reference sequence). This CDR3 is built from 14 residues. The V end lost 0 bases, the J end lost 6 bases, and 12 bases lay between the germline ends. In nucleotides, the CDR3 is TGCAGTGCTAGAGATGCCAGGGCAGGTCAGCCCCAGCATTTT. Protein: CSARDARAGQPQHF.